Presented here are 17 T cell receptor beta chains from one specimen sequenced in a study of memory CD4+ T cells and cytomegalovirus serostatus. TCRdb's copy holds only in-frame clones and misses some; the assay was immunoSEQ multiplex PCR. Of 50,000 to 65,000 clones in the sample, over 60% were seen once. The sort gate was single viable CD3+CD4+CD8-CD45RO+ cells for memory CD4+ T cells. The sample consisted of memory CD4+ T cells from blood. Receptor source: an adult in good health and CMV-seropositive.

J is TRBJ1-5 and V is TRBV28; D not resolved. The CDR3 totals 15 residues. CDR1 is MDHEN and CDR2 is SYDVKM in the germline V gene. The V gene lost 3 bases and the J gene lost 3 bases, with 12 bases spanning the gap. In DNA form, the CDR3 reads TGTGCCAGCAGTTTGGGCACCCTATTCAATCAGCCCCAGCATTTT. Protein product: CASSLGTLFNQPQHF. Filled out from reference TRBV28 and TRBJ1-5, the complete variable domain reads DVKVTQSSRYLVKRTGEKVFLECVQDMDHENMFWYRQDPGLGLRLIYFSYDVKMKEKGDIPEGYSVSREKKERFSLILESASTNQTSMYLCASSLGTLFNQPQHFGDGTRLSIL.

V is TRBV2 and J is TRBJ2-3; perhaps TRBD1 as D (5 bases). The CDR3 consists of 12 residues. The germline CDR1 and CDR2 sequences are SNHLY and FYNNEI. V lost 8 bases to trimming and J lost 6 bases, with 12 bases between them. The CDR3 sequence: CASYGAGDTQYF. The CDR3 DNA follows: TGTGCCAGCTATGGGGCAGGGGATACGCAGTATTTT.

A word on this clone: The sample has other DNA sequences that encode this CDR3 too. The genes are TRBV5-4 and TRBJ1-2; tentatively, D is TRBD1 (5 bases). This CDR3 region has 14 residues. V lost 4 bases, J lost 2 bases, and 12 bases lay in between. Germline V gene data show CDR1 as SGHNT and CDR2 as YYREEE (reference sequence). Here the CDR3 DNA reads TGTGCCAGCAGCCGCCCACAGGAGAACTATGGCTACACCTTC. This gives the protein CASSRPQENYGYTF.

The chain employs TRBV4-1 and TRBJ2-7; no definite D call. The CDR3 extends over 12 amino acids. Looked up from germline, CDR1 is MGHRA and CDR2 is YSYEKL. V lost 3 bases and J lost 6, with 9 bases in between. CDR3 in amino acids: CASSHPVGEQYF. The CDR3 nucleotides read TGCGCCAGCAGCCACCCTGTCGGCGAGCAGTACTTC.

The chain combines TRBV10-3 with TRBJ2-1; 8 positions match TRBD2. The germline V gene encodes CDR1 ENHRY and CDR2 SYGVKD. The CDR3 totals 15 residues. V lost 8 bases, J lost 3 bases, and 9 bases stayed unmatched. CDR3 amino acids: CAIRAGLAGYNEQFF. The CDR3 DNA follows: TGTGCCATCCGGGCTGGCCTAGCGGGCTACAATGAGCAGTTCTTC.

This rearrangement joins TRBV4-1 to TRBJ1-6; possibly TRBD1 for D (5 bases). The CDR3 is made up of 14 amino acids. CDR1 and CDR2 from the germline V gene are MGHRA and YSYEKL. Deletions cut 4 bases from V and 10 bases from J, with 14 bases between. The chain's CDR3 is CASSLRDVGSPLHF. The CDR3 coding sequence is TGCGCCAGCAGCCTAAGGGACGTCGGCTCACCCCTCCACTTT.

The rearrangement joins TRBV5-6 to TRBJ2-3, with TRBD2 identical over 11 bases. Per the germline V gene, CDR1 is SGHDT and CDR2 is YYEEEE. V lost 2 bases and J lost 2; bases outside the gene matches: 1. This CDR3 is built from 15 residues. Here the CDR3 DNA reads TGTGCCAGCAGCTTTAGCGGGAGGGCCACAGATACGCAGTATTTT. Protein product: CASSFSGRATDTQYF.

The chain uses TRBV4-1 and TRBJ1-5, with 10 bases aligning to TRBD1. The CDR3 has 15 amino acids. Trimming took 2 bases from V and 6 from J; bases not matched to a gene: 4. CDR1 and CDR2 (germline): MGHRA, YSYEKL. This chain's CDR3 is CASSQRTGGFQPQHF. CDR3 DNA sequence: TGCGCCAGCAGCCAAAGGACAGGGGGGTTTCAGCCCCAGCATTTT.

The chain combines TRBV30 with TRBJ2-2; weak D call: TRBD1 (6 bases). V lost 0 bases and J lost 4, with 12 bases in between. CDR1 is GTSNPN, CDR2 SVGIG, per germline (reference sequence). This CDR3 comprises 15 residues. CDR3 amino acids: CAWSVGRGVTGELFF. The CDR3 coding sequence is TGTGCCTGGAGTGTCGGCAGGGGTGTCACCGGGGAGCTGTTTTTT.

V and J are TRBV6-6 and TRBJ2-2; no clear D gene. CDR1 and CDR2 (germline): MNHNY, SVGAGI (reference sequence). V was clipped by 1 base and J by 5 bases, with 11 bases between them. The CDR3 covers 15 residues. The DNA of the CDR3 is TGTGCCAGCAGTTACTTCTCTAGTATAACCGGGGAGCTGTTTTTT. Amino acid sequence: CASSYFSSITGELFF.

The chain is built from TRBV7-3 and TRBJ1-2; D is perhaps TRBD1 (5 bases). Germline V gene lookup returns CDR1 SGHTA and CDR2 FQGTGA. V was trimmed by 4 bases and J by 6 bases, leaving 24 bases between them. CDR3 length equals 17 residues. The CDR3 DNA sequence: TGTGCCAGCAGCTCCCGGGGGGTCCCGGAACGTAGTGATGGCTACACCTTC. It specifies CASSSRGVPERSDGYTF.

The genes are TRBV5-1 and TRBJ2-3; the D gene is possibly TRBD1 (5 bases). Germline V gives CDR1 SGHRS, CDR2 YFSETQ. The CDR3 runs to 13 residues. The V and J ends lost 8 bases and 4 bases respectively, with 14 bases between them. CDR3 sequence: CASSQGFADTQYF. CDR3 sequence (DNA): TGCGCCAGTTCCCAGGGATTCGCAGATACGCAGTATTTT.

This CDR3 is CASSPGSGSTDTQYF. CDR3 DNA sequence: TGTGCCAGCTCACCAGGAAGCGGGAGCACAGATACGCAGTATTTT. J is TRBJ2-3 and V is TRBV18; D may be TRBD2 (6 bases). Trimming took off 2 bases at V and 0 bases at J, with 9 bases between the two ends. Looked up from germline, CDR1 is KGHSH and CDR2 is LQKENI. CDR3 length: 15 amino acids.

This clone appeared a few times. The chain is built from TRBV7-2 and TRBJ2-2, with TRBD2 identical over 11 bases. Germline CDR1 is SGHTA and CDR2 is FQGNSA. The CDR3 is 15 amino acids. The J segment lost 8 bases and the V segment lost 6 bases, leaving 8 bases of the junction unmatched. The CDR3 DNA sequence: TGTGCCAGCAGAATTACTAGCGGGGGCGGTGGGGAGCTGTTTTTT. As protein: CASRITSGGGGELFF.

The rearrangement links TRBV7-9 to TRBJ2-3; D not certain. There are 13 residues in the CDR3. The germline CDR1 and CDR2 sequences are SEHNR and FQNEAQ (reference sequence). Trimming removed 1 base at V and 4 bases at J, with 6 bases between. CDR3 amino acids: CASSLVSADTQYF. CDR3 in DNA: TGTGCCAGCAGCTTAGTCTCAGCAGATACGCAGTATTTT.

The chain carries TRBV7-2 and TRBJ2-7, with 8 bases that match TRBD2. From germline, CDR1 is SGHTA and CDR2 FQGNSA. V shed 5 bases and J 3 bases; nucleotides not matched to a gene: 6. This CDR3 comprises 14 residues. The DNA for the CDR3 is TGTGCCAGCAGCGATACTAGCGGATTCTACGAGCAGTACTTC. Its protein is CASSDTSGFYEQYF.

This rearrangement joins TRBV18 to TRBJ2-7; weak D call: TRBD2 (6 bases). Germline V gives CDR1 KGHSH, CDR2 LQKENI. V was pared by 3 bases and J by 4 bases, with 13 bases between. This CDR3 is built from 14 residues. The CDR3 region is CASSPAGTAYEQYF. The CDR3 DNA is TGTGCCAGCTCACCGGCGGGGACTGCTTACGAGCAGTACTTC.